The 14 T cell receptor beta chains below were found in one sample sequenced in a study of T cell responses to AZD1222 COVID-19 vaccine. Sequencing was performed with immunoSEQ multiplex PCR; in TCRdb, only in-frame clones are kept and a portion is missing. The data show more than 150,000 clones, 85% to 95% seen once. The material was peripheral blood, obtained on day 0 of AZD1222 vaccination. All receptors come from an adult in good health.

The chain links TRBV18 to TRBJ1-3, with D possibly TRBD1 on 5 matching bases. This CDR3 region has 15 residues. Germline V gives CDR1 KGHSH, CDR2 LQKENI. V lost 5 bases to trimming and J lost 0 bases, with 11 bases between them. CDR3 amino acids: CASSSGDGSGNTIYF. The CDR3 coding sequence is TGTGCCAGCTCATCTGGGGACGGCTCTGGAAACACCATATATTTT.

The chain has TRBV4-2 and TRBJ1-1; D is unresolved. V lost 1 base and J 0 bases, leaving 12 bases between the germline ends. This CDR3 is built from 16 residues. Germline V gives CDR1 LGHNA, CDR2 YNFKEQ. The CDR3 reads CASSQGEVPMNTEAFF. The DNA of the CDR3 is TGTGCCAGCAGCCAAGGGGAGGTGCCAATGAACACTGAAGCTTTCTTT.

The rearrangement links TRBV5-6 to TRBJ1-2; a possible D gene is TRBD1 (6 bases). The V end was cut by 2 bases, the J end by 1 base, with 9 bases between. The CDR3 is 14 residues long. Germline CDR1 reads SGHDT; CDR2 reads YYEEEE. This CDR3 reads CASSLDRYNYGYTF. CDR3 DNA sequence: TGTGCCAGCAGCTTAGACAGGTATAACTATGGCTACACCTTC.

The gene calls are TRBV6-5 and TRBJ1-5, with D perhaps matching TRBD1 (6 bases). The CDR3 loop spans 13 amino acids. V lost 6 bases to trimming and J lost 4 bases, with 10 bases between them. Germline CDR1 and CDR2: MNHEY and SVGAGI. CDR3 in amino acids: CASSSTGNQPQHF. The CDR3 region has the DNA TGTGCCAGCAGCTCGACAGGTAATCAGCCCCAGCATTTT.

The CDR3 DNA follows: TGCGCCAGCAGTTCGAATAACTATGGCTACACCTTC. Its protein product is CASSSNNYGYTF. This chain links TRBV10-1 with TRBJ1-2; D uncertain. The V gene's germline CDR1 is WNHNN and CDR2 SYGVQD (reference sequence). The CDR3 extends over 12 amino acids. V was clipped by 5 bases and J by 1 base, with 5 bases between them.

The genes are TRBV10-2 and TRBJ2-7; the D is unclear. This CDR3 spans 17 amino acids. The V end was cut by 4 bases, the J end by 5 bases, with 24 bases between. Germline values: CDR1 WSHSY, CDR2 SAAADI. In DNA, the CDR3 is TGCGCCAGCAGTGGATGGGCCACAGACTCTAGGATCGACGAGCAGTACTTC. Protein product: CASSGWATDSRIDEQYF.

This chain joins TRBV6-5 and TRBJ1-4; D remains unclear. Germline CDR1 reads MNHEY; CDR2 reads SVGAGI. V lost 0 bases to trimming and J lost 0 bases, with 8 bases between them. The CDR3 has 16 residues. The DNA for the CDR3 is TGTGCCAGCAGTTACTCGAAAGCCCCAACTAATGAAAAACTGTTTTTT. Protein sequence: CASSYSKAPTNEKLFF.

V usage is TRBV7-3 and J usage is TRBJ2-5; D unresolved. Trimming cost V 5 bases and J 1 base, with 2 bases left between them. This CDR3 contains 11 residues. Germline V lookup: CDR1 SGHTA, CDR2 FQGTGA. CDR3: CASSPQETQYF. The CDR3 DNA sequence: TGTGCCAGCAGCCCCCAAGAGACCCAGTACTTC.

The chain combines TRBV7-9 with TRBJ2-2; D gene ambiguous. The V end was cut by 5 bases, the J end by 6 bases, with 7 bases between. The CDR3 is 12 residues long. Germline lookup yields CDR1 SEHNR and CDR2 FQNEAQ (reference sequence). CDR3 loop: CASSLVPGELFF. DNA of the CDR3: TGTGCCAGCAGCCTGGTCCCCGGGGAGCTGTTTTTT.

The chain links TRBV12-3 or TRBV12-4 to TRBJ1-5, with D unclear. There are 11 residues in the CDR3. Trimming removed 3 bases at V and 9 bases at J, with 6 bases between. The CDR3 spells CASSLVGPQHF. DNA of the CDR3: TGTGCCAGCAGTTTGGTCGGGCCCCAGCATTTT.

The V and J genes are TRBV5-1 and TRBJ2-3; no clear D gene. CDR1 is SGHRS and CDR2 is YFSETQ in the germline V gene. The CDR3 has 13 residues. Trimming shortened V by 4 bases and J by 4 bases, and 10 bases separated the two germline ends. CDR3 residues: CASSRKFPDTQYF. The CDR3 bases are TGCGCCAGCAGCCGTAAGTTCCCAGATACGCAGTATTTT.

The rearrangement links TRBV28 to TRBJ2-5; 13 nucleotides match TRBD2. CDR1 and CDR2 (germline): MDHEN, SYDVKM. Losses at the gene ends were 10 bases for V and 8 bases for J; bases not matched to a gene: 10. CDR3 size: 14 residues. This CDR3 is CATSLAGGDGTQYF. The CDR3 nucleotides are TGTGCCACCTCACTAGCGGGGGGGGACGGTACCCAGTACTTC.

The chain carries TRBV6-5 and TRBJ1-1, with D unclear. The CDR3 covers 14 residues. CDR1 is MNHEY and CDR2 is SVGAGI in the germline V gene. Trimming stripped 0 bases from V and 7 bases from J, with 12 bases between. The CDR3 DNA reads as TGTGCCAGCAGTTACTCGCCAGGCCGGGGTGAAGCTTTCTTT. Translated, it gives CASSYSPGRGEAFF.

This clone was picked up one time. The genes are TRBV9 and TRBJ2-1, with 9 bases aligning to TRBD1. Trimming at V came to 4 bases and at J to 2 bases, leaving 10 bases not matched to a gene. The V gene's germline CDR1 is SGDLS and CDR2 YYNGEE. The CDR3 is made up of 17 amino acids. The CDR3 reads CASSRGGQGPPYNEQFF. In nucleotides, the CDR3 is TGTGCCAGCAGCCGCGGGGGACAGGGCCCTCCCTACAATGAGCAGTTCTTC.